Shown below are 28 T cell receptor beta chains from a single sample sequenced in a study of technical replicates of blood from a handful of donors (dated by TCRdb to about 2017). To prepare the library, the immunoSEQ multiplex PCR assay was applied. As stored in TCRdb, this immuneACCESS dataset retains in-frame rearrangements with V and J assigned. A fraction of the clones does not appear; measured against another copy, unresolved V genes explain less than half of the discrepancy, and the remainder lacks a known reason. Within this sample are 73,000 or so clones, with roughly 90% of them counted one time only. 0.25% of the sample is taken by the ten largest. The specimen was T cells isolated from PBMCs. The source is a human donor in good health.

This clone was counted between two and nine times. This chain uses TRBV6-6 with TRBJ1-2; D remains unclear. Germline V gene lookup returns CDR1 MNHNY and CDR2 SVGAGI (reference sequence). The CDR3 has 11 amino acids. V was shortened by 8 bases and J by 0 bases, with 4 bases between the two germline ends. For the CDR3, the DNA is TGTGCCAGCCGGTCTAACTATGGCTACACCTTC. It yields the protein CASRSNYGYTF.

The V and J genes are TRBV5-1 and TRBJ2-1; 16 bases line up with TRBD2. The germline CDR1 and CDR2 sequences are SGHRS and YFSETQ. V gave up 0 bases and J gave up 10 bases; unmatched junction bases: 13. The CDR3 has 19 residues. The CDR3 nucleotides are TGCGCCAGCAGCTTGGCCATTACCGGGACTAGCGGGAGGGCCGGAGAGCAGTTCTTC. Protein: CASSLAITGTSGRAGEQFF.

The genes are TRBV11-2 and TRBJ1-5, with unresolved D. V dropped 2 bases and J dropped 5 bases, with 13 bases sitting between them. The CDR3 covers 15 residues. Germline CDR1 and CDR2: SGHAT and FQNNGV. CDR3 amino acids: CASSLFSAPDQPQHF. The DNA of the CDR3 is TGTGCCAGCAGCTTATTCTCAGCGCCGGATCAGCCCCAGCATTTT.

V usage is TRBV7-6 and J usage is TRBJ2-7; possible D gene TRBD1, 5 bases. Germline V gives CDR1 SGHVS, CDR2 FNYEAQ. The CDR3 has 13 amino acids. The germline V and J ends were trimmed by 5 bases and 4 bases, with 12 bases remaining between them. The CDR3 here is CASSTQESYEQYF. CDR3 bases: TGTGCCAGCAGCACACAGGAATCTTACGAGCAGTACTTC.

This chain's CDR3 is CAWSVLAGLAGDTQYF. The CDR3 DNA follows: TGTGCCTGGAGTGTATTAGCGGGGCTCGCTGGAGATACGCAGTATTTT. The chain couples TRBV30 to TRBJ2-3; TRBD2 agrees at 8 bases. The CDR3 covers 16 residues. The trim removed 0 bases at V and 5 bases at J, leaving 10 bases unmatched. In germline, CDR1 is GTSNPN, CDR2 SVGIG (reference sequence).

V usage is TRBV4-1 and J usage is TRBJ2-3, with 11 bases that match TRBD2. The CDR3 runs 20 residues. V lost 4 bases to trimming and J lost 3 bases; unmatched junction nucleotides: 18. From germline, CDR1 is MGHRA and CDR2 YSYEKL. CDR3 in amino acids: CASSRIPFSGGAESTDTQYF. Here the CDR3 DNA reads TGCGCCAGCAGCCGAATTCCATTTAGCGGGGGGGCCGAAAGTACAGATACGCAGTATTTT.

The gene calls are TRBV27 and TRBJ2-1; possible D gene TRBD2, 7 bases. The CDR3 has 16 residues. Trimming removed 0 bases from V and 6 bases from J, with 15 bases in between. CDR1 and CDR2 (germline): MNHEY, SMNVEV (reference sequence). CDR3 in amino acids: CASSLSFGGRSNEQFF. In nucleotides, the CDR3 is TGTGCCAGCAGTTTATCGTTCGGGGGGCGCAGCAATGAGCAGTTCTTC.

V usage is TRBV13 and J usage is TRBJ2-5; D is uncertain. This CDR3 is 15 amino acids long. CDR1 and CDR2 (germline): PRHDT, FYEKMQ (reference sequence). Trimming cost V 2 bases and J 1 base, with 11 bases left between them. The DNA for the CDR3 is TGTGCCAGCAGCTTATTATTGCGGCTCCAAGAGACCCAGTACTTC. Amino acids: CASSLLLRLQETQYF.

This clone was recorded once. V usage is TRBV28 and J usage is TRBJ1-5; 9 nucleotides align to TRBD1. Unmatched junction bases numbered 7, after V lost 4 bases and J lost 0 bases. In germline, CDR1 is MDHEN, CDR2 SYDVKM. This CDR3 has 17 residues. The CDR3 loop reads CASSSVQQGASNQPQHF. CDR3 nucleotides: TGTGCCAGCAGTTCCGTCCAACAGGGGGCTAGCAATCAGCCCCAGCATTTT.

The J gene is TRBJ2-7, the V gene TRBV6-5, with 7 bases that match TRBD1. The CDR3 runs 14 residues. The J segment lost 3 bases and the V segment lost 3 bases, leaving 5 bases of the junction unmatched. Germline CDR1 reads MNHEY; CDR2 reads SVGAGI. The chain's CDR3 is CASSYSGQIYEQYF. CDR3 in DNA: TGTGCCAGCAGTTATTCGGGACAGATCTACGAGCAGTACTTC.

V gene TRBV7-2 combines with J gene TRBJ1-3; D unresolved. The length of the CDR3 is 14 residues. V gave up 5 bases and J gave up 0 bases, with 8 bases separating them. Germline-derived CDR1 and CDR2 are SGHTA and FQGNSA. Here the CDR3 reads CASSPQYSGNTIYF. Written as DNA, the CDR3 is TGTGCCAGCAGCCCCCAGTACTCTGGAAACACCATATATTTT.

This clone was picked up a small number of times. The CDR3 coding sequence is TGCGCCAGCAGCCAAGCGACGGACAGGGTAAGCGAGCAGTACTTC. Translating gives CASSQATDRVSEQYF. J is TRBJ2-7 and V is TRBV4-1, with 8 bases matching TRBD1. The V and J ends lost 1 base and 6 bases, in that order; junction bases with no gene match: 8. The CDR3 spans 15 residues. Germline V CDR1 and CDR2: MGHRA, YSYEKL.

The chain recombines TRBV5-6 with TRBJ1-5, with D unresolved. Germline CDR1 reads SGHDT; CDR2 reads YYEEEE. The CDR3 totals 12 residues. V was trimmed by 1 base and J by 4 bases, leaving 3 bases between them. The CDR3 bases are TGTGCCAGCAGCTTGACAAATCAGCCCCAGCATTTT. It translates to CASSLTNQPQHF.

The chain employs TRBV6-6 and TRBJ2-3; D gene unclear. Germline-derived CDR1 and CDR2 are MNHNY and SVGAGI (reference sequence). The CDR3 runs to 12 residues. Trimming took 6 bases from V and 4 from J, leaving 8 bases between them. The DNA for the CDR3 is TGTGCCAGCAGCAGGCTTGCAGATACGCAGTATTTT. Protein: CASSRLADTQYF.

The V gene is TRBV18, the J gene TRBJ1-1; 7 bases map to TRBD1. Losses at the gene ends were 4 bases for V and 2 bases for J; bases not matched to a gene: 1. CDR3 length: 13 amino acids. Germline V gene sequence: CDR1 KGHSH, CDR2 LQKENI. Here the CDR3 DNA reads TGTGCCAGCTCACGGGACAGAAACACTGAAGCTTTCTTT. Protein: CASSRDRNTEAFF.

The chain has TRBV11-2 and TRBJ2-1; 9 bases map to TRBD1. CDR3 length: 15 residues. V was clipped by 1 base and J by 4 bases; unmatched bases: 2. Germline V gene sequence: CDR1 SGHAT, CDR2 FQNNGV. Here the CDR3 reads CASSLVGQGYNEQFF. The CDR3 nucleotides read TGTGCCAGCAGCTTAGTGGGACAGGGATACAATGAGCAGTTCTTC.

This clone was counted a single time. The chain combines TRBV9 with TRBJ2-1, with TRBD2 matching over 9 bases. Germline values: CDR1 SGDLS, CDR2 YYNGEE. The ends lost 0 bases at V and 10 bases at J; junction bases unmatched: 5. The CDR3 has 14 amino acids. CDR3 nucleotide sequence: TGTGCCAGCAGCGTAGAGGGACTAGCTTTGGAGCAGTTCTTC. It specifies CASSVEGLALEQFF.

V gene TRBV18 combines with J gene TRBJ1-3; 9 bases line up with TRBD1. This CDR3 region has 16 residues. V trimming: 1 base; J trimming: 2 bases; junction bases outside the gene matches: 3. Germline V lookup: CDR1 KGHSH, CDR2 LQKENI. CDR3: CASSPRTGVTGNTIYF. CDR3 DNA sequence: TGTGCCAGCTCACCACGGACAGGGGTTACTGGAAACACCATATATTTT.

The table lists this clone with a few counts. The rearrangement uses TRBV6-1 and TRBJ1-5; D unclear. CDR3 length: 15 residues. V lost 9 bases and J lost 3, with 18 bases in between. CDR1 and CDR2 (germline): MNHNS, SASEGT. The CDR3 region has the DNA TGTGCCAGTTGCAAAGTTGACGGAGACAATCAGCCCCAGCATTTT. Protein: CASCKVDGDNQPQHF.

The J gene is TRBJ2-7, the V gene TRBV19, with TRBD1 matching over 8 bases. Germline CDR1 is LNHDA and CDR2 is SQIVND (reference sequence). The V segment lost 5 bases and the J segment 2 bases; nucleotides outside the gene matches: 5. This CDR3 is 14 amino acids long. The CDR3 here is CASSYGQGPYEQYF. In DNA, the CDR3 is TGTGCCAGTAGTTACGGACAGGGACCCTACGAGCAGTACTTC. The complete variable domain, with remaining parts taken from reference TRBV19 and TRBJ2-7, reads DGGITQSPKYLFRKEGQNVTLSCEQNLNHDAMYWYRQDPGQGLRLIYYSQIVNDFQKGDIAEGYSVSREKKESFPLTVTSAQKNPTAFYLCASSYGQGPYEQYFGPGTRLTVT.

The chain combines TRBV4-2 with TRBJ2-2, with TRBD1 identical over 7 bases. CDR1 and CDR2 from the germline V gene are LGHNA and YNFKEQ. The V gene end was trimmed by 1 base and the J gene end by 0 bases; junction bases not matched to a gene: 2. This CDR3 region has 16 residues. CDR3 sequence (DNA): TGTGCCAGCAGCCAAGCCACAGGGGCGAACACCGGGGAGCTGTTTTTT. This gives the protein CASSQATGANTGELFF.

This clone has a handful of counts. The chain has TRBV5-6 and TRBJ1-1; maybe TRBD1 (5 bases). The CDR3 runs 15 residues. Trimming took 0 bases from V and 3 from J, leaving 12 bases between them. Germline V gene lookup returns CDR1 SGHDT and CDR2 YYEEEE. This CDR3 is CASSLAGVLDTEAFF. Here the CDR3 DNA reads TGTGCCAGCAGCTTGGCGGGGGTGCTGGACACTGAAGCTTTCTTT.

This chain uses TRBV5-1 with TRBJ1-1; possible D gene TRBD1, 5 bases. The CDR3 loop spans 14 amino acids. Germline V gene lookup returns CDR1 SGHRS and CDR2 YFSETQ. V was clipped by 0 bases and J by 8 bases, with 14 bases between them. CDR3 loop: CASSLDVPNREAFF. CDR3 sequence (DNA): TGCGCCAGCAGCTTGGATGTCCCGAACAGGGAAGCTTTCTTT.

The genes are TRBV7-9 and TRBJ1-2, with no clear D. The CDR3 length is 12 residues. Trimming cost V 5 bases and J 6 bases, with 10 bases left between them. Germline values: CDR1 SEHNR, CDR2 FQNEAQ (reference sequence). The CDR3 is CASSVLYDGYTF. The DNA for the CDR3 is TGTGCCAGCAGCGTTTTGTATGATGGCTACACCTTC.

The CDR3 protein is CASRLAGGYNEQFF. The CDR3 bases are TGTGCCAGCCGGCTAGCGGGAGGCTACAATGAGCAGTTCTTC. The genes are TRBV6-6 and TRBJ2-1, with 11 positions matching TRBD2. Per germline, CDR1 MNHNY and CDR2 SVGAGI (reference sequence). CDR3 length: 14 residues. With V trimmed by 8 bases and J by 3 bases, 3 bases remained unmatched.

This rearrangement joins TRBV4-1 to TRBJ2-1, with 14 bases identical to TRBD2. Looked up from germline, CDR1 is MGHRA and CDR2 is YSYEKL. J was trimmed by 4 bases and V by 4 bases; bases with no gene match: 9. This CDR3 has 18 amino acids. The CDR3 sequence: CASSRDWTSGGSYNEQFF. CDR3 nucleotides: TGCGCCAGCAGCCGCGATTGGACTAGCGGGGGGTCTTACAATGAGCAGTTCTTC.

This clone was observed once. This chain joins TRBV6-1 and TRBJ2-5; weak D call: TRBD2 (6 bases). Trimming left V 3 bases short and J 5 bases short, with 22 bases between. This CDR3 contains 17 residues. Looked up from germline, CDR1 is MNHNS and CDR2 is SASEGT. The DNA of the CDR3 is TGTGCCAGCAGTGATCTCCTAAGTGGTCTAGCGAGGGAGACCCAGTACTTC. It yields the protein CASSDLLSGLARETQYF.

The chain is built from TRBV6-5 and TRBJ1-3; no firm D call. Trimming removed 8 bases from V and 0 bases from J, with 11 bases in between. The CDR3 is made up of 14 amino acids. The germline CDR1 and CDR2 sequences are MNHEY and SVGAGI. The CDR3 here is CASRFSVSGNTIYF. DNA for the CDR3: TGTGCCAGCCGGTTTAGCGTCTCTGGAAACACCATATATTTT.